This TCR beta chain was identified in a study of CD8+CD57+ T cells in acquired aplastic anemia. CDR1 is SGHAT, CDR2 FQNNGV, per germline. Trimming took 2 bases from V and 3 from J, leaving 23 bases between them. This CDR3 is built from 19 residues. In patients chosen for sequencing, flow cytometry had shown CD8+CD57+ cell expansion. Genomic DNA, the template, was used for profiling of the TCR beta VDJ and CDR3. MiXCR, applied by TCRdb to the reads, yields one record per CDR3 protein. The sample shows 150,000 to 170,000 distinct CDR3 sequences, about 54% of them seen only once. The chain joins TRBV11-2 to TRBJ1-5; a weak D match, TRBD1 (6 bases). Sequences were obtained from sorted CD4+, CD8+, or CD8+CD57+ T cells (not recorded which) from PBMCs. The receptor's source is a human donor with aplastic anemia. CDR3 in DNA: TGTGCCAGCAGCTTACCAAAGGGGATCGGGGGCCCCTACAATCAGCCCCAGCATTTT. As protein: CASSLPKGIGGPYNQPQHF.